One sample yielded the 23 T cell receptor beta chains listed below, sequenced in a study of T cell repertoires in cytomegalovirus infection. Their recognized antigens are unknown. TCRdb re-called the reads through MiXCR, storing one row per CDR3 protein. The repertoire holds about 35,000 distinct CDR3 sequences, with about 52% as singletons. This sample comprised CD8+ T cells from cultured PBMCs, obtained from culture after CMV antigen stimulation. The receptor source for this set is a human donor in good health (CMV status not recorded). Some clones in this sample may be carry-over from other donors' samples.

This clonotype was recorded only once. The chain recombines TRBV7-3 with TRBJ2-7, with TRBD1 matching over 7 bases. This CDR3 is built from 15 residues. Germline values: CDR1 SGHTA, CDR2 FQGTGA. V was pared by 5 bases and J by 2 bases, with 9 bases of the junction left unmatched. This CDR3 reads CASSKFGQDPYEQYF. The CDR3 region has the DNA TGTGCCAGCAGCAAATTTGGACAGGACCCCTACGAGCAGTACTTC.

This chain connects TRBV19 to TRBJ1-1, with a tentative D call TRBD1 (5 bases). This CDR3 contains 14 residues. V lost 1 base, J lost 4 bases, and 10 bases lay in between. CDR1 is LNHDA, CDR2 SQIVND, per germline (reference sequence). The CDR3 DNA reads TGTGCCAGTAGTATAGCGGGGGGACGCACTGAAGCTTTCTTT. The encoded protein is CASSIAGGRTEAFF.

This clonotype occurred a few times. The chain has TRBV5-4 and TRBJ2-5; TRBD1 might be the D (5 bases). The CDR3 extends over 13 amino acids. Germline lookup yields CDR1 SGHNT and CDR2 YYREEE (reference sequence). With 0 bases removed from V and 2 bases from J, the gap between germline ends came to 5 bases. CDR3 DNA: TGTGCCAGCAGCTTGGGACAGCAAGAGACCCAGTACTTC. Encoded protein: CASSLGQQETQYF. Looking up the rest from reference TRBV5-4 and TRBJ2-5 gives the full variable domain: ETGVTQSPTHLIKTRGQQVTLRCSSQSGHNTVSWYQQALGQGPQFIFQYYREEENGRGNFPPRFSGLQFPNYSSELNVNALELDDSALYLCASSLGQQETQYFGPGTRLLVL.

The gene calls are TRBV7-3 and TRBJ2-1, with 8 positions matching TRBD2. V lost 3 bases to trimming and J lost 9 bases; unmatched junction nucleotides: 7. From germline, CDR1 is SGHTA and CDR2 FQGTGA. The CDR3 contains 14 residues. CDR3 sequence (DNA): TGTGCCAGCAGCTTTGGGACTAGTACGGGTGAGCAGTTCTTC. It is translated as CASSFGTSTGEQFF.

This chain links TRBV7-3 with TRBJ2-5; 7 bases line up with TRBD1. The germline V gene has CDR1 SGHTA and CDR2 FQGTGA. V shed 4 bases and J 1 base; nucleotides not matched to a gene: 6. This CDR3 is built from 15 residues. This CDR3 is CASSSTGQVQETQYF. Written as DNA, the CDR3 is TGTGCCAGCAGCTCCACCGGACAGGTCCAAGAGACCCAGTACTTC.

The chain links TRBV5-6 to TRBJ2-3; TRBD1 matches at 7 bases. From germline, CDR1 is SGHDT and CDR2 YYEEEE. The CDR3 loop spans 16 amino acids. V shed 0 bases, J shed 4 bases, and the junction held 8 bases outside the gene matches. This chain's CDR3 is CASSLALRGHSDTQYF. The CDR3 coding sequence is TGTGCCAGCAGCTTGGCTCTGAGGGGGCACTCAGATACGCAGTATTTT.

The chain is built from TRBV10-3 and TRBJ2-2, with D hard to call. With 10 bases removed from V and 0 bases from J, the gap between germline ends came to 15 bases. This CDR3 is built from 15 residues. Germline V lookup: CDR1 ENHRY, CDR2 SYGVKD. The CDR3 coding sequence is TGTGCCACCGTACCCGGAGACGCGAACACCGGGGAGCTGTTTTTT. Translated: CATVPGDANTGELFF.

This chain uses TRBV5-5 with TRBJ2-6; possibly TRBD1 for D (6 bases). CDR1 and CDR2 from the germline V gene are SGHKS and YYEKEE (reference sequence). V was shortened by 0 bases and J by 0 bases, with 19 bases between the two germline ends. This CDR3 region has 20 residues. The CDR3 loop is CASSLVARGSSPSGANVLTF. CDR3 sequence (DNA): TGTGCCAGCAGCTTGGTGGCGAGGGGGTCCTCCCCCTCTGGGGCCAACGTCCTGACTTTC. Based on the CDR3 plus reference TRBV5-5 and TRBJ2-6, the full variable domain is DAGVTQSPTHLIKTRGQQVTLRCSPISGHKSVSWYQQVLGQGPQFIFQYYEKEERGRGNFPDRFSARQFPNYSSELNVNALLLGDSALYLCASSLVARGSSPSGANVLTFGAGSRLTVL.

The V and J genes are TRBV7-3 and TRBJ1-1; possible D gene TRBD1, 5 bases. The V end was cut by 5 bases, the J end by 1 base, with 14 bases between. CDR1 is SGHTA, CDR2 FQGTGA, per germline. The CDR3 contains 15 residues. CDR3 region: CASSPLPGSNTEAFF. CDR3 bases: TGTGCCAGCAGCCCCCTTCCAGGGTCGAACACTGAAGCTTTCTTT. Using reference TRBV7-3 and TRBJ1-1 for the parts outside the CDR3, the full variable domain is GAGVSQTPSNKVTEKGKYVELRCDPISGHTALYWYRQSLGQGPEFLIYFQGTGAADDSGLPNDRFFAVRPEGSVSTLKIQRTERGDSAVYLCASSPLPGSNTEAFFGQGTRLTVV.

This clonotype was seen a handful of times. This chain uses TRBV27 with TRBJ2-1, with TRBD1 matching over 7 bases. The CDR3 contains 17 residues. Germline values: CDR1 MNHEY, CDR2 SMNVEV (reference sequence). The junction had 14 bases not matched to a gene; V was cut back by 5 bases and J by 4 bases. The CDR3 DNA sequence: TGTGCCAGCAGTCCAGCTTCAGGGGGACCTAAATACAATGAGCAGTTCTTC. Translation gives CASSPASGGPKYNEQFF.

This clonotype was recorded many times. V is TRBV20-1 and J is TRBJ1-2; D call uncertain. In germline, CDR1 is DFQATT, CDR2 SNEGSKA (reference sequence). Trimming stripped 0 bases from V and 7 bases from J, with 9 bases between. The CDR3 consists of 12 residues. Here the CDR3 reads CSARDPQSGYTF. CDR3 bases: TGCAGTGCTAGAGATCCCCAGAGTGGCTACACCTTC.

The chain employs TRBV12-3 or TRBV12-4 and TRBJ2-2; tentatively, D is TRBD2 (6 bases). The CDR3 is 16 residues long. With 10 bases removed from V and 6 bases from J, the gap between germline ends came to 24 bases. The CDR3 here is CATQSLRRERPGELFF. The DNA of the CDR3 is TGTGCCACCCAGTCCCTCCGGCGGGAACGGCCCGGGGAGCTGTTTTTT.

The chain has TRBV27 and TRBJ2-3; maybe TRBD2 (5 bases). From germline, CDR1 is MNHEY and CDR2 SMNVEV (reference sequence). The CDR3 totals 14 residues. Trimming cost V 10 bases and J 2 bases, with 16 bases left between them. The CDR3 protein is CATMWLAFTDTQYF. CDR3 DNA: TGTGCCACCATGTGGCTAGCCTTCACAGATACGCAGTATTTT.

In this sample, this clonotype turned up many times. The CDR3: CASSLFPSGTGYNEQFF. Written as DNA, the CDR3 is TGTGCCAGCAGCTTATTCCCTAGCGGGACCGGCTACAATGAGCAGTTCTTC. The gene calls are TRBV7-8 and TRBJ2-1; TRBD2 matches at 9 bases. CDR3 length: 17 amino acids. CDR1 and CDR2 (germline): SGHVS, FQNEAQ. Trimming at V came to 2 bases and at J to 3 bases, leaving 8 bases not matched to a gene.

The chain recombines TRBV11-2 with TRBJ2-1; weak D call: TRBD2 (6 bases). Germline CDR1 and CDR2: SGHAT and FQNNGV. The CDR3 sequence is 15 residues long. V lost 7 bases and J lost 6, with 19 bases in between. CDR3 nucleotide sequence: TGTGCCAGCACCTCAGGAGGGGTTCTTGGCAATGAGCAGTTCTTC. Translation gives CASTSGGVLGNEQFF.

This clonotype was seen more than once but under ten times. This rearrangement joins TRBV7-9 to TRBJ2-5; D remains unclear. The V and J ends lost 4 bases and 5 bases respectively, with 8 bases between them. This CDR3 comprises 12 residues. CDR1 is SEHNR and CDR2 is FQNEAQ in the germline V gene (reference sequence). In DNA, the CDR3 is TGTGCCAGCAGCTACACCACGGAGACCCAGTACTTC. Protein: CASSYTTETQYF.

This clonotype was found a few times. The V call is TRBV11-2, the J call TRBJ1-1; 7 nucleotides align to TRBD1. The length of the CDR3 is 18 residues. Looked up from germline, CDR1 is SGHAT and CDR2 is FQNNGV. The trim removed 1 base at V and 1 base at J, leaving 12 bases unmatched. The CDR3 loop is CASSLGVVDRWENTEAFF. The CDR3, as DNA: TGTGCCAGCAGCTTAGGAGTTGTGGACAGGTGGGAGAACACTGAAGCTTTCTTT. The whole variable domain, remainder taken from reference TRBV11-2 and TRBJ1-1, is EAGVAQSPRYKIIEKRQSVAFWCNPISGHATLYWYQQILGQGPKLLIQFQNNGVVDDSQLPKDRFSAERLKGVDSTLKIQPAKLEDSAVYLCASSLGVVDRWENTEAFFGQGTRLTVV.

The J gene is TRBJ1-1, the V gene TRBV20-1; tentatively, D is TRBD1 (6 bases). Per the germline V gene, CDR1 is DFQATT and CDR2 is SNEGSKA (reference sequence). The CDR3 covers 18 residues. The germline V and J ends were trimmed by 1 base and 0 bases, with 21 bases remaining between them. CDR3 amino acids: CSARAGQTRRGMNTEAFF. The CDR3 nucleotides are TGCAGTGCTAGAGCTGGACAGACCCGGCGGGGAATGAACACTGAAGCTTTCTTT.

In its sample, this clonotype was seen once. The chain uses TRBV27 and TRBJ2-3, with a possible D match to TRBD1 (6 bases). Trimming stripped 5 bases from V and 6 bases from J, with 12 bases between. Looked up from germline, CDR1 is MNHEY and CDR2 is SMNVEV (reference sequence). This CDR3 spans 13 amino acids. The CDR3 loop reads CASSATRGDTQYF. The CDR3 bases are TGTGCCAGCAGTGCCACGAGGGGGGATACGCAGTATTTT.

V gene TRBV27 combines with J gene TRBJ2-1, with no clear D. This CDR3 is built from 16 residues. CDR1 and CDR2 (germline): MNHEY, SMNVEV (reference sequence). Trimming stripped 4 bases from V and 4 bases from J, with 17 bases between. CDR3 amino acids: CASSSPARSGYNEQFF. DNA for the CDR3: TGTGCCAGCAGTTCCCCCGCCCGGAGTGGGTACAATGAGCAGTTCTTC.

CDR3 sequence reads: CASSLVPGRMEDTQYF. The CDR3 nucleotides read TGTGCCAGCAGCTTAGTCCCGGGGCGAATGGAAGATACGCAGTATTTT. V usage is TRBV7-2 and J usage is TRBJ2-3, with D perhaps TRBD1 or TRBD2 (5 bases each). The length of the CDR3 is 16 residues. Germline lookup yields CDR1 SGHTA and CDR2 FQGNSA. Trimming took off 1 base at V and 5 bases at J, with 16 bases between the two ends.

This clonotype was seen a few times. This rearrangement joins TRBV5-4 to TRBJ2-2; 9 bases fit TRBD2. Trimming at V came to 3 bases and at J to 8 bases, leaving 5 bases not matched to a gene. Germline V gene data show CDR1 as SGHNT and CDR2 as YYREEE (reference sequence). The CDR3 loop spans 14 amino acids. The CDR3 nucleotides are TGTGCCAGCAGCTGGACTAGCGTCCCGGGGGAGCTGTTTTTT. It specifies CASSWTSVPGELFF.

The V call is TRBV2, the J call TRBJ2-1; TRBD1 matches at 10 bases. V was pared by 6 bases and J by 9 bases, with 11 bases of the junction left unmatched. CDR3 length: 15 residues. Germline lookup yields CDR1 SNHLY and CDR2 FYNNEI. Here the CDR3 reads CASSEPGQGHSEQFF. DNA of the CDR3: TGTGCCAGCAGCGAACCGGGACAGGGGCATAGTGAGCAGTTCTTC. Drawing the rest from reference TRBV2 and TRBJ2-1, the complete variable domain is EPEVTQTPSHQVTQMGQEVILRCVPISNHLYFYWYRQILGQKVEFLVSFYNNEISEKSEIFDDQFSVERPDGSNFTLKIRSTKLEDSAMYFCASSEPGQGHSEQFFGPGTRLTVL.